What follows are 19 T cell receptor beta chains derived from one specimen sequenced in a study of CD4+ T cells in melanoma. Only in-frame clones appear in the TCRdb table, and some are missing; sequencing was by immunoSEQ multiplex PCR. The sample lists 110,000 to 150,000 clones, about 93% occurring once. Receptor source: a human donor with melanoma.

The chain employs TRBV19 and TRBJ1-1; maybe TRBD1 (5 bases). CDR3 length: 13 amino acids. Trimming removed 10 bases from V and 4 bases from J, with 16 bases in between. CDR1 is LNHDA, CDR2 SQIVND, per germline (reference sequence). DNA for the CDR3: TGTGCCACCAGGGAGGGGCCGGGCACTGAAGCTTTCTTT. Its protein product is CATREGPGTEAFF.

The rearrangement uses TRBV5-4 and TRBJ1-2; no clear D. V lost 0 bases and J 5 bases, leaving 5 bases between the germline ends. The CDR3 totals 12 residues. Germline CDR1 is SGHNT and CDR2 is YYREEE (reference sequence). In DNA, the CDR3 is TGTGCCAGCAGCTTGGCGGGATATGGCTACACCTTC. This sequence encodes CASSLAGYGYTF.

This rearrangement joins TRBV5-1 to TRBJ2-2; the D gene is possibly TRBD2 (6 bases). CDR1 is SGHRS, CDR2 YFSETQ, per germline. The CDR3 is 17 residues long. The ends were cut back, 3 bases at V and 0 bases at J, with 15 bases in the middle. CDR3 nucleotides: TGCGCCAGCAGCTGGACCCCTCGGGGGTCGAACACCGGGGAGCTGTTTTTT. Residues: CASSWTPRGSNTGELFF.

The chain links TRBV27 to TRBJ2-2; D might be TRBD1 (6 bases). Trimming pared 5 bases from V and 3 bases from J, leaving 13 bases between. The CDR3 length is 15 residues. The germline gives CDR1 MNHEY, CDR2 SMNVEV (reference sequence). Here the CDR3 DNA reads TGTGCCAGCAGTAGGGACACCCGGTACACCGGGGAGCTGTTTTTT. This translates into CASSRDTRYTGELFF.

The V call is TRBV6-1, the J call TRBJ2-5, with 8 bases that match TRBD2. Germline CDR1 is MNHNS and CDR2 is SASEGT. The CDR3 has 15 amino acids. V shed 6 bases and J 5 bases; nucleotides not matched to a gene: 11. CDR3 nucleotides: TGTGCCAGCAGCCACGGGGGGGCGGGAGGTGAGACCCAGTACTTC. It yields the protein CASSHGGAGGETQYF.

V is TRBV6-5 and J is TRBJ1-6; a weak D match, TRBD1 (5 bases). Germline CDR1 MNHEY, CDR2 SVGAGI. The length of the CDR3 is 14 residues. Between the trimmed V and J ends, which lost 4 bases and 7 bases, there was a span of 11 bases. The DNA for the CDR3 is TGTGCCAGCAGTTCGTTCCAGGGAAATTCACCCCTCCACTTT. The encoded protein is CASSSFQGNSPLHF.

The chain recombines TRBV2 with TRBJ2-7; tentative D call: TRBD1 (6 bases). The CDR3 sequence is 14 residues long. Germline CDR1 reads SNHLY; CDR2 reads FYNNEI. Trimming removed 5 bases at V and 2 bases at J, with 13 bases between. The CDR3 sequence is CASSQQGTPYEQYF. The DNA of the CDR3 is TGTGCCAGCAGTCAACAGGGAACCCCCTACGAGCAGTACTTC.

The rearrangement uses TRBV5-5 and TRBJ1-2, with unresolved D. From germline, CDR1 is SGHKS and CDR2 YYEKEE (reference sequence). The CDR3 length is 16 residues. Trimming removed 0 bases from V and 3 bases from J, with 15 bases in between. The CDR3 nucleotides are TGTGCCAGCAGCTTGGCTATCTCGTCGGACTACTATGGCTACACCTTC. This encodes CASSLAISSDYYGYTF. Looking up the rest from reference TRBV5-5 and TRBJ1-2 gives the full variable domain: DAGVTQSPTHLIKTRGQQVTLRCSPISGHKSVSWYQQVLGQGPQFIFQYYEKEERGRGNFPDRFSARQFPNYSSELNVNALLLGDSALYLCASSLAISSDYYGYTFGSGTRLTVV.

This clone was observed a handful of times. V is TRBV2 and J is TRBJ2-2; weak D call: TRBD2 (5 bases). The CDR3 contains 14 residues. Trimming left V 7 bases short and J 7 bases short, with 16 bases between. Germline values: CDR1 SNHLY, CDR2 FYNNEI. The CDR3 region is CASNNRGRDGELFF. DNA for the CDR3: TGTGCCAGCAATAACCGGGGTCGTGACGGGGAGCTGTTTTTT.

This clone occurred once. The V and J genes are TRBV2 and TRBJ2-5; D not certain. This CDR3 has 12 residues. The germline V gene encodes CDR1 SNHLY and CDR2 FYNNEI. V dropped 6 bases and J dropped 5 bases, with 10 bases sitting between them. Here the CDR3 reads CASRELRETQYF. The CDR3 nucleotides are TGTGCCAGCAGGGAGCTTAGGGAGACCCAGTACTTC.

The chain employs TRBV5-1 and TRBJ1-6; TRBD1 matches at 11 bases. The V gene end was trimmed by 0 bases and the J gene end by 8 bases; junction bases not matched to a gene: 1. Germline V gene lookup returns CDR1 SGHRS and CDR2 YFSETQ. This CDR3 is 15 amino acids long. The CDR3: CASSLEGQGDSPLHF. The CDR3, as DNA: TGCGCCAGCAGCTTGGAGGGACAGGGGGATTCACCCCTCCACTTT.

Concerning this clone: Other DNA sequences of this sample code for an identical CDR3. The V gene is TRBV7-9, the J gene TRBJ2-1; no firm D call. Germline V gives CDR1 SEHNR, CDR2 FQNEAQ (reference sequence). V shed 1 base and J shed 4 bases, with 5 bases lying between them. The CDR3 spans 13 residues. CDR3 loop: CASSLGFYNEQFF. The CDR3, as DNA: TGTGCCAGCAGCTTAGGCTTTTACAATGAGCAGTTCTTC.

The rearrangement uses TRBV29-1 and TRBJ1-2; D is undetermined. The CDR3 totals 14 residues. V was trimmed by 6 bases and J by 4 bases, leaving 18 bases between them. The germline V gene encodes CDR1 SQVTM and CDR2 ANQGSEA. CDR3 region: CSVVLATGVYGYTF. The DNA for the CDR3 is TGCAGCGTCGTCCTGGCGACGGGAGTCTATGGCTACACCTTC.

The CDR3: CASSRTGANVLTF. The DNA for the CDR3 is TGTGCCAGCAGCCGGACTGGGGCCAACGTCCTGACTTTC. This chain links TRBV5-4 with TRBJ2-6; D call uncertain. Germline lookup yields CDR1 SGHNT and CDR2 YYREEE (reference sequence). The CDR3 spans 13 residues. V gave up 4 bases and J gave up 2 bases, with 4 bases separating them.

The V call is TRBV30, the J call TRBJ2-1, with D possibly matching TRBD1 (6 bases). CDR1 is GTSNPN and CDR2 is SVGIG in the germline V gene (reference sequence). The CDR3 covers 13 residues. Trimming pared 3 bases from V and 7 bases from J, leaving 13 bases between. CDR3 in amino acids: CAWRWTDYNEQFF. CDR3 nucleotides: TGTGCCTGGAGGTGGACAGATTATAATGAGCAGTTCTTC.

The V call is TRBV9, the J call TRBJ2-5; 7 bases match TRBD2. Germline CDR1 is SGDLS and CDR2 is YYNGEE. The CDR3 has 14 amino acids. The junction had 8 bases not matched to a gene; V was cut back by 2 bases and J by 7 bases. The chain's CDR3 is CASSVTSGEGTQYF. The CDR3 DNA sequence: TGTGCCAGCAGCGTTACCAGCGGGGAAGGGACCCAGTACTTC. The whole variable domain, filled in from reference TRBV9 and TRBJ2-5, reads DSGVTQTPKHLITATGQRVTLRCSPRSGDLSVYWYQQSLDQGLQFLIQYYNGEERAKGNILERFSAQQFPDLHSELNLSSLELGDSALYFCASSVTSGEGTQYFGPGTRLLVL.

The CDR3 here is CASSLPTAGTGELFF. The DNA of the CDR3 is TGCGCCAGCAGCCTTCCTACCGCCGGCACCGGGGAGCTGTTTTTT. The V and J genes are TRBV4-1 and TRBJ2-2; D gene unclear. CDR1 and CDR2 from the germline V gene are MGHRA and YSYEKL. V shed 4 bases and J shed 4 bases, with 13 bases lying between them. CDR3 length: 15 residues.

The CDR3: CASRRGQGPAGELFF. The CDR3 coding sequence is TGTGCCAGCAGGCGTGGGCAGGGGCCGGCCGGGGAGCTGTTTTTT. The chain couples TRBV27 to TRBJ2-2; maybe TRBD1 (6 bases). This CDR3 spans 15 amino acids. The ends were cut back, 6 bases at V and 6 bases at J, with 17 bases in the middle. Germline V gives CDR1 MNHEY, CDR2 SMNVEV (reference sequence).

Points on this clone: Germline is not matched at one junction end, which may reflect a read error. The V call is TRBV11-1, the J call TRBJ2-5; D is possibly TRBD1 (5 bases). In germline, CDR1 is SGHAT, CDR2 FQDESV (reference sequence). This CDR3 is 13 amino acids long. The CDR3 loop is CASSLIVGSGLHF. The DNA for the CDR3 is TGTGCCAGCAGCTTAATTGTTGGGTCAGGGCTTCACTTC.